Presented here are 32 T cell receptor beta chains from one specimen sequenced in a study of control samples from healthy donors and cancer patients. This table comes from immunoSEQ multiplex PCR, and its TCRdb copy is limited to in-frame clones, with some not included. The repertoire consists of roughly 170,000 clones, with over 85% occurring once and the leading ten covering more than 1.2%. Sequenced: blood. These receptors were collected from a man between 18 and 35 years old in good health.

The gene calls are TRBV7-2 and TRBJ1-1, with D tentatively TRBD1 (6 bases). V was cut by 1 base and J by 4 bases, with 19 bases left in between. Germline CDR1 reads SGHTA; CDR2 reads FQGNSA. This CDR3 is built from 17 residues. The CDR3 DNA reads TGTGCCAGCAGCTTAGGTCCGTCAGCACAGGGCTCCACTGAAGCTTTCTTT. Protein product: CASSLGPSAQGSTEAFF. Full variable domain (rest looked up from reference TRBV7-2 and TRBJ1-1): GAGVSQSPSNKVTEKGKDVELRCDPISGHTALYWYRQSLGQGLEFLIYFQGNSAPDKSGLPSDRFSAERTGGSVSTLTIQRTQQEDSAVYLCASSLGPSAQGSTEAFFGQGTRLTVV.

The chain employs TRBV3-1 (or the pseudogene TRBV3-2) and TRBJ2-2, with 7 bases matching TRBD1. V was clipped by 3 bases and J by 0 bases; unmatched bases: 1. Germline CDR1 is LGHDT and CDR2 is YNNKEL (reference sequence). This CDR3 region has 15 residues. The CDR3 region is CASSHGTANTGELFF. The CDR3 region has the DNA TGTGCCAGCAGCCACGGGACAGCGAACACCGGGGAGCTGTTTTTT.

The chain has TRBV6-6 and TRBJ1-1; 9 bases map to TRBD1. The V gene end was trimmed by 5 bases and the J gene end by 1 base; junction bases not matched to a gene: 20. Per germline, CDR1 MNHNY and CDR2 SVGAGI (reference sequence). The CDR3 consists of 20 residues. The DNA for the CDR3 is TGTGCCAGCAGTCCAAAACTACCACAGGGGGCGTCTACCCGGAACACTGAAGCTTTCTTT. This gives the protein CASSPKLPQGASTRNTEAFF.

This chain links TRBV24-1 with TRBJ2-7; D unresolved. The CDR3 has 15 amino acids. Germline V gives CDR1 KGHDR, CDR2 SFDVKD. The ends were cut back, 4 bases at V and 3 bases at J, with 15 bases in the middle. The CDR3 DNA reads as TGTGCCACCAGTGAAAAATGGGGTCGCGGCTACGAGCAGTACTTC. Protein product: CATSEKWGRGYEQYF.

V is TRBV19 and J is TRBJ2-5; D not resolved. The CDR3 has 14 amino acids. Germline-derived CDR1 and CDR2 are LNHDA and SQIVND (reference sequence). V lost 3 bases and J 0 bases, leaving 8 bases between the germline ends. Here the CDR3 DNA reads TGTGCCAGTAGTATTGGGCACTACCAAGAGACCCAGTACTTC. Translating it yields CASSIGHYQETQYF. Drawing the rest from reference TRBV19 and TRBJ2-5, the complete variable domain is DGGITQSPKYLFRKEGQNVTLSCEQNLNHDAMYWYRQDPGQGLRLIYYSQIVNDFQKGDIAEGYSVSREKKESFPLTVTSAQKNPTAFYLCASSIGHYQETQYFGPGTRLLVL.

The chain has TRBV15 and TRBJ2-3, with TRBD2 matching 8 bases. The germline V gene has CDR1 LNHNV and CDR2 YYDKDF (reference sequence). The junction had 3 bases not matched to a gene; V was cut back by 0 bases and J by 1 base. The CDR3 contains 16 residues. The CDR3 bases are TGTGCCACCAGCAGAGATCTTAGCGGGGGCACAGATACGCAGTATTTT. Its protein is CATSRDLSGGTDTQYF.

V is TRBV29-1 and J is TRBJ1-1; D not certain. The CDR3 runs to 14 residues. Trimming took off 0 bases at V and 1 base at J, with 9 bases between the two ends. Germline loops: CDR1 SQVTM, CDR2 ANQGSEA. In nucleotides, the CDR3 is TGCAGCGTTGAAGAGGCGGGTCCGAACACTGAAGCTTTCTTT. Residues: CSVEEAGPNTEAFF.

For the CDR3, the DNA is TGTGCCAGCAGCTTAGTTGGGAGTGCACAAGAGACCCAGTACTTC. Translated: CASSLVGSAQETQYF. V is TRBV7-2 and J is TRBJ2-5; D might be TRBD2 (5 bases). The germline V and J ends were trimmed by 1 base and 2 bases, with 11 bases remaining between them. Germline CDR1 and CDR2: SGHTA and FQGNSA. The CDR3 is 15 residues long.

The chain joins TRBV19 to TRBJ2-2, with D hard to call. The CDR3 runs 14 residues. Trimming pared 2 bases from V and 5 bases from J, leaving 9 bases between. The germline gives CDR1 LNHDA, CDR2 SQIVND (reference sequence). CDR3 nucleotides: TGTGCCAGTAGTATACAGGAGAAGACCGGGGAGCTGTTTTTT. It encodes CASSIQEKTGELFF.

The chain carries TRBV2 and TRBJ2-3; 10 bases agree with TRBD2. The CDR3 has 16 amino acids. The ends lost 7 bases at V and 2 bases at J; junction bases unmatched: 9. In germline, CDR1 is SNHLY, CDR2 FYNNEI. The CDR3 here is CASNSLTSGFTDTQYF. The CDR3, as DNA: TGTGCCAGCAACTCCCTGACTAGCGGGTTCACAGATACGCAGTATTTT.

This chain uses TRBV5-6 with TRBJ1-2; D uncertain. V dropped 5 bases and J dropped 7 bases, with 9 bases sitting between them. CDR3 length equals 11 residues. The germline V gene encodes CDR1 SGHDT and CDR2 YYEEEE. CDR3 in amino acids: CASRIDGGYTF. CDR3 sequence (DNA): TGTGCCAGCAGGATTGATGGTGGCTACACCTTC.

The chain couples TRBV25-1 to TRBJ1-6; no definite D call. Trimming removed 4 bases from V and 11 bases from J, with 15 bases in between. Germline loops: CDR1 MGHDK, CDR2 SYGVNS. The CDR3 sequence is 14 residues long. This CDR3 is CASSGGPEQAPLHF. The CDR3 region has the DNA TGTGCCAGCAGTGGAGGGCCAGAACAAGCACCCCTCCACTTT. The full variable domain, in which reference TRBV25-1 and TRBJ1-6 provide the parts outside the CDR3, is EADIYQTPRYLVIGTGKKITLECSQTMGHDKMYWYQQDPGMELHLIHYSYGVNSTEKGDLSSESTVSRIRTEHFPLTLESARPSHTSQYLCASSGGPEQAPLHFGNGTRLTVT.

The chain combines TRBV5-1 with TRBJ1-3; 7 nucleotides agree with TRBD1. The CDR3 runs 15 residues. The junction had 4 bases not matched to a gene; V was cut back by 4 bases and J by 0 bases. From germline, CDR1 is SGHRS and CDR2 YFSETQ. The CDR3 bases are TGCGCCAGCAGCCCCAGGGGGATCTCTGGAAACACCATATATTTT. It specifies CASSPRGISGNTIYF.

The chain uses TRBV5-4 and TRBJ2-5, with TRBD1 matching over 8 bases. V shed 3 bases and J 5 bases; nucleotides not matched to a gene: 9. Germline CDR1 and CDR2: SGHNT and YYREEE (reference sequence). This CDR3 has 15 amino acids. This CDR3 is CASSSGQGPSETQYF. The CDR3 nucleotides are TGTGCCAGCAGCTCCGGACAGGGACCCTCGGAGACCCAGTACTTC.

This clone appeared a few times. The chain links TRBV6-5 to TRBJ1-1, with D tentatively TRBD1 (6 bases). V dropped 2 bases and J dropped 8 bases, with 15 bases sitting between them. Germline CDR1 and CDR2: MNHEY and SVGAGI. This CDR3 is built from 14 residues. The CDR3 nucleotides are TGTGCCAGCAGTTACGCGTACAGGGCGAAGGAAGCTTTCTTT. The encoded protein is CASSYAYRAKEAFF.

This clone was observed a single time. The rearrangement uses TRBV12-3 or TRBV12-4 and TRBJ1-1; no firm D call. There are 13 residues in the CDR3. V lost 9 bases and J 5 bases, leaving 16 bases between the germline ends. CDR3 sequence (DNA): TGTGCCAGTAACCGGGCGGTGAGGACTGAAGCTTTCTTT. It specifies CASNRAVRTEAFF.

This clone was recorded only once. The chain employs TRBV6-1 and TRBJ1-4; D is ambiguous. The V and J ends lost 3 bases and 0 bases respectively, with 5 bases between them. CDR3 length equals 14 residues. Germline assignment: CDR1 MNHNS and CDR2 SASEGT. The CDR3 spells CASSEGTTNEKLFF. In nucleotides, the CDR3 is TGTGCCAGCAGTGAGGGGACAACTAATGAAAAACTGTTTTTT.

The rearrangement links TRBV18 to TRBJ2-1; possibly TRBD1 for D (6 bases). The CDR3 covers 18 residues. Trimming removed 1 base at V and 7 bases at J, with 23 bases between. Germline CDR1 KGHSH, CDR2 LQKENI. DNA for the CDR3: TGTGCCAGCTCACCACGCCTTTCCAAGATGGACAGACCTAATGAGCAGTTCTTC. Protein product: CASSPRLSKMDRPNEQFF.

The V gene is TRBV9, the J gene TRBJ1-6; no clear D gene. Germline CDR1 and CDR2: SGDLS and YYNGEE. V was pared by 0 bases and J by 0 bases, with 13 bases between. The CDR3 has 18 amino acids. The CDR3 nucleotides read TGTGCCAGCAGCGTAGAGCCCAGGAGTAGCTCCTATAATTCACCCCTCCACTTT. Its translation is CASSVEPRSSSYNSPLHF.

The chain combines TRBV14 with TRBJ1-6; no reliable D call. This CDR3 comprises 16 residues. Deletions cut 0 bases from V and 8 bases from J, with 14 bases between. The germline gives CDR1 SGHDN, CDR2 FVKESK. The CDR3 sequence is CASSQEFPPGDSPLHF. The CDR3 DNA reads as TGTGCCAGCAGCCAAGAGTTTCCCCCCGGGGATTCACCCCTCCACTTT.

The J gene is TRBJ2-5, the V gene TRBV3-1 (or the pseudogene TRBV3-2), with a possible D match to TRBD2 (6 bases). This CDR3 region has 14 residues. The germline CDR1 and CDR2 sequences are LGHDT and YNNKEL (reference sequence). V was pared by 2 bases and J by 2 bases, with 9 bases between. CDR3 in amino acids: CASSQRDLQETQYF. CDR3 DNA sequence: TGTGCCAGCAGCCAACGGGACTTACAAGAGACCCAGTACTTC.

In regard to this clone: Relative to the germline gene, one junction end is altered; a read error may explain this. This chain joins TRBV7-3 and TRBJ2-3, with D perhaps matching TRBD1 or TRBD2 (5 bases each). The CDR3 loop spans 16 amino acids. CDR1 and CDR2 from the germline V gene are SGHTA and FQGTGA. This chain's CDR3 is CASSLNSMGGTDTQYF. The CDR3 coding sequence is TGTGCCAGCAGTTTAAATTCAATGGGGGGCACAGATACGCAGTATTTT.

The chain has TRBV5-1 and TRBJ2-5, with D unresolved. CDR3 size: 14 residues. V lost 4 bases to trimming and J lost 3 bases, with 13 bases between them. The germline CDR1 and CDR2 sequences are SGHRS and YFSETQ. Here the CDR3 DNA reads TGCGCCAGCAGCCCAAATCTCCTGGAAGAGACCCAGTACTTC. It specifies CASSPNLLEETQYF.

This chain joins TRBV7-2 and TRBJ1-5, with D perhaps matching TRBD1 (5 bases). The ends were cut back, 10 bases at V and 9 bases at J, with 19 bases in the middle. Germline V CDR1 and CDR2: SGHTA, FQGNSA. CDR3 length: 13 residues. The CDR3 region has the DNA TGTGCCATTACGGGAACCGGGGCCGGGCCCCAGCATTTT. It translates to CAITGTGAGPQHF. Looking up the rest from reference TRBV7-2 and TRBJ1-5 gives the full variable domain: GAGVSQSPSNKVTEKGKDVELRCDPISGHTALYWYRQSLGQGLEFLIYFQGNSAPDKSGLPSDRFSAERTGGSVSTLTIQRTQQEDSAVYLCAITGTGAGPQHFGDGTRLSIL.

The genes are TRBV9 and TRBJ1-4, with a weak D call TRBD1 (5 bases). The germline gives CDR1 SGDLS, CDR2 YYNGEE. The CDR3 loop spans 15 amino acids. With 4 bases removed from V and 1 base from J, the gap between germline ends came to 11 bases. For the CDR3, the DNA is TGTGCCAGCAGCCTATGGGGCGGAACTAATGAAAAACTGTTTTTT. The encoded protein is CASSLWGGTNEKLFF.

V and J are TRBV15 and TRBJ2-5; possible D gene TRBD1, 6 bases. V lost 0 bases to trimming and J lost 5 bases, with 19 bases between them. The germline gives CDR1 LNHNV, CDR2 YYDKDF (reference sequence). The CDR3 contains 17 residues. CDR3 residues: CATSRDPNLAGQETQYF. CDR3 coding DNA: TGTGCCACCAGCAGAGATCCGAACCTAGCCGGACAGGAGACCCAGTACTTC.

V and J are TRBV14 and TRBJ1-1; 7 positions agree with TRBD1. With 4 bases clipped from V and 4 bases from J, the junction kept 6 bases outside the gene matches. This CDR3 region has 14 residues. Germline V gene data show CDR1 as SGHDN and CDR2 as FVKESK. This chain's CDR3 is CASSPLDRTTEAFF. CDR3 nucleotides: TGTGCCAGCAGCCCTCTGGACAGGACCACTGAAGCTTTCTTT.

This chain's CDR3 is CASSGGAGNNEQFF. For the CDR3, the DNA is TGTGCCAGCAGCGGGGGGGCCGGGAACAATGAGCAGTTCTTC. This chain uses TRBV5-4 with TRBJ2-1; D is perhaps TRBD2 (7 bases). The CDR3 consists of 14 residues. Germline V gives CDR1 SGHNT, CDR2 YYREEE (reference sequence). The V and J ends lost 4 bases and 5 bases respectively, with 13 bases between them.

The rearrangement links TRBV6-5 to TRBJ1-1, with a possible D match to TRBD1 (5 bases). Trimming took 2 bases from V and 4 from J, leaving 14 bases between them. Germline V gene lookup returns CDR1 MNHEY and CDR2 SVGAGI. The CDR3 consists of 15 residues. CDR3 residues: CASSYDGRAATEAFF. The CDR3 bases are TGTGCCAGCAGTTACGACGGCAGGGCGGCCACTGAAGCTTTCTTT.

The CDR3 DNA is TGTGCCAGCAGCTTTGATAGCGGCGCGCGGTTGTTGTTTTTT. Translated, it gives CASSFDSGARLLFF. The genes are TRBV7-9 and TRBJ2-2; TRBD2 is a possible D gene (6 bases). Germline CDR1 SEHNR, CDR2 FQNEAQ (reference sequence). The CDR3 is made up of 14 amino acids. V shed 3 bases and J shed 15 bases, with 20 bases lying between them.

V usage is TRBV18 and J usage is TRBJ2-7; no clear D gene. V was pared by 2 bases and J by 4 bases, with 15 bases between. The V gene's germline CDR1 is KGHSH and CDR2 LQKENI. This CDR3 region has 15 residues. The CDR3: CASSPTAGVVYEQYF. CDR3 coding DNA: TGTGCCAGCTCACCAACGGCAGGTGTGGTTTACGAGCAGTACTTC.

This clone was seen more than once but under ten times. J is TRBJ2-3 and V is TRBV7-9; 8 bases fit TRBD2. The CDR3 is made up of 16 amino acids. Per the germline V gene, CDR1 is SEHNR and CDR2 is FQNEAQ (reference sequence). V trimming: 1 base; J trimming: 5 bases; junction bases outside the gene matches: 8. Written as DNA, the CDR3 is TGTGCCAGCAGCTTAGGATCCAGCGGGGGTGTAGATACGCAGTATTTT. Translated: CASSLGSSGGVDTQYF.